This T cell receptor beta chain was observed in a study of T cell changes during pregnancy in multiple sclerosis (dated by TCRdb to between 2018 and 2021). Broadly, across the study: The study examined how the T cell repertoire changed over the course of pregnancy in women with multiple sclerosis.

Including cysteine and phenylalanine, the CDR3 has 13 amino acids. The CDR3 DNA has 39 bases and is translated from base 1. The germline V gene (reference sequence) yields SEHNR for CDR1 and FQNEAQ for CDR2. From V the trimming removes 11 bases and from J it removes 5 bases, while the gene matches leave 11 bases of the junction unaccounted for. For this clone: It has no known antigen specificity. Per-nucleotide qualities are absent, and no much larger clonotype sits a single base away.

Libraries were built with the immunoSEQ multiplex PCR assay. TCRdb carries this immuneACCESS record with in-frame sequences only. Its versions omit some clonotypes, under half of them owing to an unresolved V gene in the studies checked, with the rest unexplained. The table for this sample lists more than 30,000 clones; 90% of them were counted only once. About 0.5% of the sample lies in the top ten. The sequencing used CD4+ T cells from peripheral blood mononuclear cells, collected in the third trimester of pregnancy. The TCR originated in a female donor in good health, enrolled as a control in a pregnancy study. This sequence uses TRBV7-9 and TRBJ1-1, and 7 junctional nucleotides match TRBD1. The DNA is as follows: TGTGCCGGACAGTACAGGGGCGGGACTGAAGCTTTCTTT. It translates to CAGQYRGGTEAFF.